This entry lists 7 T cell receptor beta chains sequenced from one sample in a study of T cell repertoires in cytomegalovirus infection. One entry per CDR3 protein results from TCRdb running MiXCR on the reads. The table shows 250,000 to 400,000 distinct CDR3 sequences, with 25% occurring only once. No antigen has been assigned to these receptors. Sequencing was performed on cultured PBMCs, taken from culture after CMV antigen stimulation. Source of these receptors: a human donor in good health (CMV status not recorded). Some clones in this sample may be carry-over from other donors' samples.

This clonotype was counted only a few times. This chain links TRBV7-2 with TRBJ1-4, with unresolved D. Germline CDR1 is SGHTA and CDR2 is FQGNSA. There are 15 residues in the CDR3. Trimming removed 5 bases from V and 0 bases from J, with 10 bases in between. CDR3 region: CASSRQLATNEKLFF. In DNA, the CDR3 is TGTGCCAGCAGCAGACAACTTGCAACTAATGAAAAACTGTTTTTT. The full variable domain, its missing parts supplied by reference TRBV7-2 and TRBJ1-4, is GAGVSQSPSNKVTEKGKDVELRCDPISGHTALYWYRQSLGQGLEFLIYFQGNSAPDKSGLPSDRFSAERTGGSVSTLTIQRTQQEDSAVYLCASSRQLATNEKLFFGSGTQLSVL.

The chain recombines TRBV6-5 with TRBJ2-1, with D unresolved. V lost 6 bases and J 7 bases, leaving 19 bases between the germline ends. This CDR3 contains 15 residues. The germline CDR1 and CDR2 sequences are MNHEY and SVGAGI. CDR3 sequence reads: CASSPGITFRNEQFF. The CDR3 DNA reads TGTGCCAGCAGCCCCGGAATAACATTCAGGAATGAGCAGTTCTTC.

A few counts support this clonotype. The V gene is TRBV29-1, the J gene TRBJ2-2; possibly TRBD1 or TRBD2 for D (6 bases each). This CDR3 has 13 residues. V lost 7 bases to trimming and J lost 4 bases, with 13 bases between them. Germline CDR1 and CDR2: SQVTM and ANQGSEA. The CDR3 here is CSGGGLGTGELFF. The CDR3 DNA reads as TGCAGCGGTGGGGGGCTTGGCACCGGGGAGCTGTTTTTT.

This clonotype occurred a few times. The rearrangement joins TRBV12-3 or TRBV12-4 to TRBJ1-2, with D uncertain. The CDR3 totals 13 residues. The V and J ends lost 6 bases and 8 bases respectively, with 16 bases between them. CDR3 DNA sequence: TGTGCCAGCAGGCTAGGTGGGCTCCTGGGCTACACCTTC. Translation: CASRLGGLLGYTF.

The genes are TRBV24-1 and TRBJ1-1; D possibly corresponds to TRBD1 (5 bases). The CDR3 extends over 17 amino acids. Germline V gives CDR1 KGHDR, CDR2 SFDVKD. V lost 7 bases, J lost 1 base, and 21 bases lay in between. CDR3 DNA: TGTGCCACCAGGGGGGGGGGAGGGGTCGACGAGAACACTGAAGCTTTCTTT. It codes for CATRGGGGVDENTEAFF.

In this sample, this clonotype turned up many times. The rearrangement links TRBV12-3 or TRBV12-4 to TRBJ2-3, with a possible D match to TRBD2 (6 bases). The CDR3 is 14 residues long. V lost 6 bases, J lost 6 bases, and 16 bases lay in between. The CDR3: CASSRRLASDTQYF. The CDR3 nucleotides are TGTGCCAGCAGCCGGAGGCTAGCGTCGGATACGCAGTATTTT.

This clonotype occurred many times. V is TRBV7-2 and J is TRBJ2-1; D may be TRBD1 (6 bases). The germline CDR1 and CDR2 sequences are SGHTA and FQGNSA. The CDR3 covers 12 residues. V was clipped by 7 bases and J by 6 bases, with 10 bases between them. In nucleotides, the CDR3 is TGTGCCAGCACCACGGACAGCAATGAGCAGTTCTTC. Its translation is CASTTDSNEQFF.